These 28 T cell receptor beta chains were sequenced from one sample in a study of CD8 T cells in ankylosing spondylitis (dated by TCRdb to 2016 to 2017). Libraries were built with 5' RACE. This sample was sequenced with an Illumina HiSeq 2500. In TCRdb, the public reads were trimmed at Q25 with fastp and aligned with MiXCR, with productive beta chains retained. Each CDR3 protein gets just one entry, which takes the most common genes and DNA from the rows behind it. Recorded for this sample are under 950,000 distinct CDR3 sequences; 15% to 20% of them occurred a single time. The top ten clones comprise roughly a fifth of the sample. These receptors lack a known antigen. The study at large found these results: Blood from ankylosing spondylitis patients appeared to be characterized by a TCR beta motif made up of about 8 highly homologous amino acid variants.

The specimen sequenced was blood, either unsorted or a sorted T cell fraction (not recorded which). These receptors all come from a male donor with ankylosing spondylitis.

The V call is TRBV30, the J call TRBJ2-7; no definite D call. Germline CDR1 GTSNPN, CDR2 SVGIG (reference sequence). The CDR3 runs 14 residues. V dropped 3 bases and J dropped 2 bases, with 14 bases sitting between them. The CDR3 nucleotides are TGTGCCTGGAGCCCAGGACCGGGCCCCTACGAGCAGTACTTC. As protein: CAWSPGPGPYEQYF.

The chain recombines TRBV7-6 with TRBJ2-3, with unresolved D. CDR3 size: 16 residues. Germline CDR1 is SGHVS and CDR2 is FNYEAQ. The V end lost 5 bases, the J end lost 2 bases, and 17 bases lay between the germline ends. CDR3 in amino acids: CASSKDRQENTDTQYF. CDR3 sequence (DNA): TGTGCCAGCAGCAAGGATCGACAAGAGAACACAGATACGCAGTATTTT. Full variable domain (outside the CDR3, taken from reference TRBV7-6 and TRBJ2-3): GAGVSQSPRYKVTKRGQDVALRCDPISGHVSLYWYRQALGQGPEFLTYFNYEAQQDKSGLPNDRFSAERPEGSISTLTIQRTEQRDSAMYRCASSKDRQENTDTQYFGPGTRLTVL.

This clonotype was counted only a few times. V gene TRBV5-1 combines with J gene TRBJ1-3, with D unresolved. The CDR3 is 16 amino acids. V shed 4 bases and J shed 3 bases, with 17 bases lying between them. CDR1 and CDR2 (germline): SGHRS, YFSETQ. The CDR3 is CASSMGPDSYGNTIYF. Written as DNA, the CDR3 is TGCGCCAGCAGCATGGGCCCCGATTCTTATGGAAACACCATATATTTT. The whole variable domain, filled in from reference TRBV5-1 and TRBJ1-3, reads KAGVTQTPRYLIKTRGQQVTLSCSPISGHRSVSWYQQTPGQGLQFLFEYFSETQRNKGNFPGRFSGRQFSNSRSEMNVSTLELGDSALYLCASSMGPDSYGNTIYFGEGSWLTVV.

The genes are TRBV3-1 and TRBJ2-1; D is perhaps TRBD1 or TRBD2 (5 bases each). This CDR3 spans 15 amino acids. The V gene lost 3 bases and the J gene lost 7 bases, with 16 bases spanning the gap. Per germline, CDR1 LGHDT and CDR2 YNNKEL (reference sequence). The CDR3 nucleotides are TGTGCCAGCAGCCACTATGGGGGAGAAATGAATGAGCAGTTCTTC. This gives the protein CASSHYGGEMNEQFF.

This chain joins TRBV29-1 and TRBJ2-6; no firm D call. The CDR3 sequence is 12 residues long. The germline CDR1 and CDR2 sequences are SQVTM and ANQGSEA. V was shortened by 7 bases and J by 2 bases, with 6 bases between the two germline ends. The CDR3 DNA reads TGCAGCGCGGTTACTGGGGCCAACGTCCTGACTTTC. As protein: CSAVTGANVLTF.

The chain employs TRBV20-1 and TRBJ2-2; 8 bases align to TRBD2. The CDR3 consists of 16 residues. CDR1 and CDR2 (germline): DFQATT, SNEGSKA (reference sequence). V trimming: 0 bases; J trimming: 3 bases; junction bases outside the gene matches: 6. DNA of the CDR3: TGCAGTGCTAGAGAAGCCAGGCGGGGGGACACCGGGGAGCTGTTTTTT. Its protein is CSAREARRGDTGELFF.

V is TRBV12-3 or TRBV12-4 and J is TRBJ2-2; TRBD2 might be the D (6 bases). The CDR3 is 16 residues long. The V gene lost 7 bases and the J gene lost 1 base, with 16 bases spanning the gap. The CDR3 DNA is TGTGCCAGCACCCTCGGCATGGGAGGGAACACCGGGGAGCTGTTTTTT. Encoded protein: CASTLGMGGNTGELFF.

A few counts support this clonotype. The chain has TRBV7-2 and TRBJ2-1; TRBD2 agrees at 13 bases. The V gene's germline CDR1 is SGHTA and CDR2 FQGNSA. This CDR3 comprises 16 residues. The ends lost 2 bases at V and 9 bases at J; junction bases unmatched: 7. CDR3 sequence: CASSLSSGLAGAEQFF. The CDR3 DNA reads TGTGCCAGCAGCTTATCTTCAGGACTAGCGGGAGCTGAGCAGTTCTTC.

V usage is TRBV3-1 and J usage is TRBJ1-1, with D maybe TRBD1 (5 bases). There are 15 residues in the CDR3. Trimming took off 4 bases at V and 2 bases at J, with 14 bases between the two ends. Germline CDR1 reads LGHDT; CDR2 reads YNNKEL (reference sequence). The CDR3 protein is CASSLTGTYNTEAFF. CDR3 coding DNA: TGTGCCAGCAGCCTTACCGGGACGTATAACACTGAAGCTTTCTTT.

This chain links TRBV20-1 with TRBJ1-4; 7 positions agree with TRBD1. The length of the CDR3 is 17 residues. V gave up 3 bases and J gave up 8 bases; unmatched junction bases: 18. Per germline, CDR1 DFQATT and CDR2 SNEGSKA (reference sequence). The CDR3 DNA follows: TGCAGTGCTAGCCACACAGGGGTCGGCATCCGAGGGGAAAAACTGTTTTTT. This gives the protein CSASHTGVGIRGEKLFF.

The V gene is TRBV11-1, the J gene TRBJ2-6, with D possibly matching TRBD2 (6 bases). Trimming took 0 bases from V and 0 from J, leaving 24 bases between them. Germline-derived CDR1 and CDR2 are SGHAT and FQDESV (reference sequence). This CDR3 region has 22 residues. The DNA of the CDR3 is TGTGCCAGCAGCTTAGCTAGTGGGGCCTACGGGGGACCCAGCTCTGGGGCCAACGTCCTGACTTTC. Its translation is CASSLASGAYGGPSSGANVLTF.

This sequence joins TRBV27 and TRBJ2-5; a possible D gene is TRBD1 (6 bases). Trimming pared 5 bases from V and 1 base from J, leaving 11 bases between. Germline CDR1 reads MNHEY; CDR2 reads SMNVEV (reference sequence). This CDR3 contains 14 residues. The CDR3 DNA is TGTGCCAGCAGTGCTCTGGGGGCCCAAGAGACCCAGTACTTC. Its protein is CASSALGAQETQYF.

This sequence joins TRBV4-1 and TRBJ1-5; TRBD1 aligns across 7 bases. The CDR3 covers 14 residues. V lost 6 bases to trimming and J lost 5 bases; unmatched junction nucleotides: 7. Germline CDR1 is MGHRA and CDR2 is YSYEKL. The CDR3 DNA is TGCGCCAGCAGTGTGGGACAGAATTATCAGCCCCAGCATTTT. It translates to CASSVGQNYQPQHF.

The V and J genes are TRBV3-1 and TRBJ2-7; no reliable D call. The CDR3 extends over 15 amino acids. Germline V lookup: CDR1 LGHDT, CDR2 YNNKEL (reference sequence). Trimming took off 0 bases at V and 1 base at J, with 10 bases between the two ends. The CDR3 sequence: CASSQDVSQSYEQYF. The CDR3, as DNA: TGTGCCAGCAGCCAAGATGTGTCCCAATCCTACGAGCAGTACTTC.

V is TRBV12-3 or TRBV12-4 and J is TRBJ1-1; TRBD1 aligns across 10 bases. This CDR3 has 18 residues. V was pared by 5 bases and J by 1 base, with 13 bases of the junction left unmatched. The CDR3 is CASSLLTGGDRTNTEAFF. DNA of the CDR3: TGTGCCAGCAGTCTATTGACAGGGGGCGATCGGACGAACACTGAAGCTTTCTTT.

This clonotype was detected only a few times. The chain combines TRBV6-1 with TRBJ2-7; TRBD1 is a possible D gene (5 bases). Germline CDR1 and CDR2: MNHNS and SASEGT. CDR3 length: 15 residues. V was cut by 5 bases and J by 2 bases, with 16 bases left in between. CDR3 DNA: TGTGCCAGCAGTCAATCTACGGACAAGCCCTACGAGCAGTACTTC. Translating it yields CASSQSTDKPYEQYF.

The J gene is TRBJ2-3, the V gene TRBV7-2; D might be TRBD2 (6 bases). Trimming removed 2 bases from V and 0 bases from J, with 9 bases in between. This CDR3 has 15 amino acids. CDR1 and CDR2 (germline): SGHTA, FQGNSA. CDR3 nucleotide sequence: TGTGCCAGCAGCTTAAAGCGGGCGAGCACAGATACGCAGTATTTT. Encoded protein: CASSLKRASTDTQYF.

With respect to this clonotype: Its ends do not fully match the called genes, so a read error is possible. The chain links TRBV5-8 to TRBJ2-1; 7 nucleotides agree with TRBD2. The CDR3 totals 15 residues. Germline CDR1 is SGHTS and CDR2 is YDEGEE. The CDR3 nucleotides read TGTGCCAGCAGTTCCGCGGGAGCTCCCTACAATGAGCAGTTCTTT. Residues: CASSSAGAPYNEQFF.

This clonotype was observed a few times. J is TRBJ2-7 and V is TRBV28; the D gene is possibly TRBD1 (6 bases). CDR3 length: 13 amino acids. Per the germline V gene, CDR1 is MDHEN and CDR2 is SYDVKM. V lost 6 bases and J lost 3, with 12 bases in between. CDR3 sequence (DNA): TGTGCCAGCAGGGGGGACATCCTCTACGAGCAGTACTTC. It codes for CASRGDILYEQYF.

The chain recombines TRBV5-1 with TRBJ2-7; the match to TRBD1 covers 9 bases. J gave up 4 bases and V 0 bases, and 14 bases lay outside the gene matches. Germline lookup yields CDR1 SGHRS and CDR2 YFSETQ. The CDR3 extends over 18 amino acids. Here the CDR3 DNA reads TGCGCCAGCAGCTTGGCCCCTGCCTTGGACAGGGGACGTTACGAGCAGTACTTC. Translating gives CASSLAPALDRGRYEQYF.

V usage is TRBV5-5 and J usage is TRBJ1-6, with a weak D call TRBD1 (5 bases). The CDR3 consists of 13 residues. V was trimmed by 2 bases and J by 7 bases, leaving 7 bases between them. Germline CDR1 and CDR2: SGHKS and YYEKEE (reference sequence). The CDR3: CASSFGGNSPLHF. DNA for the CDR3: TGTGCCAGCAGCTTCGGGGGGAATTCACCCCTCCACTTT. Supplemented by reference TRBV5-5 and TRBJ1-6, the full variable domain reads DAGVTQSPTHLIKTRGQQVTLRCSPISGHKSVSWYQQVLGQGPQFIFQYYEKEERGRGNFPDRFSARQFPNYSSELNVNALLLGDSALYLCASSFGGNSPLHFGNGTRLTVT.

This clonotype was detected many times. Because it lacks the conserved phenylalanine or tryptophan at the end, this CDR3 is likely a read error. The DNA is left out, because the CDR3 cannot be placed on it with certainty; the CDR3 is given as TCRdb lists it. The chain recombines TRBV6-5 with TRBJ2-7; TRBD1 is the table's D call and was not checked against the DNA. Germline CDR1 is MNHEY and CDR2 is SVGAGI. The CDR3 is 12 residues long, ends included. CDR3 sequence: CASSYGGGNLWL.

The J gene is TRBJ2-7, the V gene TRBV24-1; D could derive from TRBD1 or TRBD2 (5 bases each). The V end was cut by 3 bases, the J end by 6 bases, with 11 bases between. The length of the CDR3 is 13 residues. The germline gives CDR1 KGHDR, CDR2 SFDVKD. CDR3 region: CATSDGTEGEQYF. As DNA, the CDR3 is TGTGCCACCAGTGATGGGACCGAGGGCGAGCAGTACTTC.

This clonotype was detected only a few times. The rearrangement uses TRBV15 and TRBJ1-1, with D uncertain. Trimming took 1 base from V and 7 from J, leaving 7 bases between them. Germline CDR1 is LNHNV and CDR2 is YYDKDF (reference sequence). The CDR3 totals 12 residues. The CDR3, as DNA: TGTGCCACCAGCAGAGTTTACAATGAAGCTTTCTTT. This codes for CATSRVYNEAFF.

The chain carries TRBV12-3 or TRBV12-4 and TRBJ1-2, with TRBD1 matching 7 bases. The CDR3 contains 13 residues. The V segment lost 6 bases and the J segment 5 bases; nucleotides outside the gene matches: 6. CDR3 DNA: TGTGCCAGCAGGTCCGGGACAGCTTATGGCTACACCTTC. Translated: CASRSGTAYGYTF.

Many counts were recorded for this clonotype. This chain connects TRBV2 to TRBJ2-7; 7 nucleotides match TRBD2. This CDR3 comprises 14 residues. Looked up from germline, CDR1 is SNHLY and CDR2 is FYNNEI. V was pared by 6 bases and J by 6 bases, with 11 bases of the junction left unmatched. The CDR3 DNA reads TGTGCCAGCAGCCAGCGGGGAGCGGATGGCGAGCAGTACTTC. It encodes CASSQRGADGEQYF.

The sample holds a few counts of this clonotype. The V call is TRBV7-9, the J call TRBJ2-1; D may be TRBD1 (6 bases). V was cut by 3 bases and J by 9 bases, with 21 bases left in between. The CDR3 sequence is 16 residues long. The germline gives CDR1 SEHNR, CDR2 FQNEAQ (reference sequence). The CDR3 loop is CASSFLSGAGYGEQFF. The CDR3 DNA is TGTGCCAGCAGCTTTTTATCAGGGGCCGGGTACGGTGAGCAGTTCTTC.

This clonotype was counted many times. This sequence joins TRBV12-3 or TRBV12-4 and TRBJ1-4; D is uncertain. Between the trimmed V and J ends, which lost 6 bases and 6 bases, there was a span of 17 bases. The CDR3 extends over 15 amino acids. CDR3 protein: CASSPSTTRDEKLFF. In DNA, the CDR3 is TGTGCCAGCAGCCCCTCGACAACGAGGGATGAAAAACTGTTTTTT.